This is a list of T cell receptor beta chains from one sample in a study of identical twins. TCRdb re-called the 5' RACE reads through MiXCR, storing one row per CDR3 protein. Here the sample spans about 730,000 distinct CDR3 sequences, 20% to 25% being singletons. This sample was shared with a second study, whose subject was T cells expressing NK-cell markers.

The sample was PBMCs. These receptor sequences come from a woman in her late teens or twenties in good health. Both conserved end residues are part of each CDR3. Each record gives: D gene, V gene, J gene, clone size, CDR3 protein. D genes are given only for firm matches. Clone sizes are given selectively: once, few, many, or a class where the clone is expanded.

D gene: -
V gene: TRBV20-1
J gene: TRBJ1-2
clone size: -
CDR3 protein: CSAARTGSEGYTF

D gene: -
V gene: TRBV12-3/TRBV12-4
J gene: TRBJ2-7
clone size: -
CDR3 protein: CASSLQGSLSYEQYF

D gene: -
V gene: TRBV18
J gene: TRBJ2-5
clone size: -
CDR3 protein: CASSPRTGATKETQYF

D gene: -
V gene: TRBV21-1
J gene: TRBJ2-5
clone size: -
CDR3 protein: CASSKAQSSGQETQYF

D gene: -
V gene: TRBV20-1
J gene: TRBJ1-6
clone size: -
CDR3 protein: CSARDVSNSPLHF

D gene: TRBD2
V gene: TRBV20-1
J gene: TRBJ2-5
clone size: -
CDR3 protein: CSALTTSGGAGETQYF

D gene: TRBD2
V gene: TRBV25-1
J gene: TRBJ2-1
clone size: -
CDR3 protein: CASSPAGGYSEQFF

D gene: -
V gene: TRBV27
J gene: TRBJ2-7
clone size: -
CDR3 protein: CASSLADGGYEQYF

D gene: -
V gene: TRBV18
J gene: TRBJ2-2
clone size: -
CDR3 protein: CASSPRAGGNENGELFF

D gene: -
V gene: TRBV12-3/TRBV12-4
J gene: TRBJ1-6
clone size: -
CDR3 protein: CASSSISRISPLHF

D gene: -
V gene: TRBV11-2
J gene: TRBJ2-4
clone size: few
CDR3 protein: CASSLIRENIQYF

D gene: TRBD2
V gene: TRBV12-3/TRBV12-4
J gene: TRBJ2-4
clone size: few
CDR3 protein: CASSLGGVAKNIQYF

D gene: TRBD2
V gene: TRBV29-1
J gene: TRBJ2-1
clone size: many
CDR3 protein: CSVALAGPNEQFF

D gene: -
V gene: TRBV27
J gene: TRBJ2-3
clone size: -
CDR3 protein: CASSPGTGEVTDTQYF

D gene: -
V gene: TRBV7-9
J gene: TRBJ1-5
clone size: few
CDR3 protein: CASSFFDQPQHF

D gene: -
V gene: TRBV9
J gene: TRBJ2-3
clone size: -
CDR3 protein: CASSVLPPTPRTDTQYF

D gene: -
V gene: TRBV27
J gene: TRBJ2-6
clone size: few
CDR3 protein: CASSTLLSGANVLTF

D gene: TRBD2
V gene: TRBV28
J gene: TRBJ2-1
clone size: -
CDR3 protein: CASGLAGGGEQFF

D gene: TRBD2
V gene: TRBV12-3/TRBV12-4
J gene: TRBJ2-1
clone size: few
CDR3 protein: CASSFPSGGYNEQFF

D gene: TRBD2
V gene: TRBV6-2/TRBV6-3
J gene: TRBJ2-1
clone size: -
CDR3 protein: CASRPTSGTYNEQFF

D gene: -
V gene: TRBV5-1
J gene: TRBJ1-1
clone size: few
CDR3 protein: CASSRGQQEAFF

D gene: -
V gene: TRBV12-3/TRBV12-4
J gene: TRBJ2-1
clone size: many
CDR3 protein: CASTRTQTEQFF

D gene: -
V gene: TRBV12-5
J gene: TRBJ2-1
clone size: -
CDR3 protein: CASGLGQSSYNEQFF

D gene: TRBD1
V gene: TRBV11-1
J gene: TRBJ2-6
clone size: once
CDR3 protein: CASSLDIGQGSGANVLTF

D gene: TRBD1
V gene: TRBV6-1
J gene: TRBJ1-2
clone size: -
CDR3 protein: CASSQRDSTYGYTF

D gene: TRBD1
V gene: TRBV5-1
J gene: TRBJ2-7
clone size: -
CDR3 protein: CASSLAQGAGGEQYF

D gene: -
V gene: TRBV12-3/TRBV12-4
J gene: TRBJ2-1
clone size: -
CDR3 protein: CASSLPGKWGRYEQFF

D gene: TRBD1
V gene: TRBV7-9
J gene: TRBJ2-1
clone size: -
CDR3 protein: CASGRQGSFANEQFF

D gene: -
V gene: TRBV9
J gene: TRBJ2-2
clone size: few
CDR3 protein: CASSVQGSTAGELFF

D gene: -
V gene: TRBV20-1
J gene: TRBJ1-5
clone size: few
CDR3 protein: CSARDKSHSNQPQHF

D gene: -
V gene: TRBV29-1
J gene: TRBJ1-1
clone size: few
CDR3 protein: CSVNDPGKNTEAFF

D gene: TRBD1
V gene: TRBV20-1
J gene: TRBJ1-1
clone size: -
CDR3 protein: CSARDRGPGEAFF

D gene: TRBD1
V gene: TRBV29-1
J gene: TRBJ2-5
clone size: few
CDR3 protein: CSGLQGGETQYF

D gene: -
V gene: TRBV9
J gene: TRBJ2-5
clone size: -
CDR3 protein: CASSVSGTAETQYF

D gene: TRBD1
V gene: TRBV24-1
J gene: TRBJ2-3
clone size: -
CDR3 protein: CATTSGQGTDTQYF

D gene: -
V gene: TRBV7-9
J gene: TRBJ1-5
clone size: many
CDR3 protein: CASSSGRGLGSNQPQHF

D gene: -
V gene: TRBV7-3
J gene: TRBJ2-3
clone size: -
CDR3 protein: CASSLNDLTDTQYF

D gene: TRBD2
V gene: TRBV12-5
J gene: TRBJ2-1
clone size: -
CDR3 protein: CASGLVLRLAGGNEQFF

D gene: -
V gene: TRBV12-3/TRBV12-4
J gene: TRBJ1-1
clone size: -
CDR3 protein: CAPGAGRWNTEAFF

D gene: -
V gene: TRBV29-1
J gene: TRBJ1-1
clone size: -
CDR3 protein: CSVKGGLNTEAFF

D gene: -
V gene: TRBV7-9
J gene: TRBJ2-1
clone size: few
CDR3 protein: CASSLKRVGYNEQFF